The present TCR beta chain was sequenced within a study of T cell responses to AZD1222 COVID-19 vaccine. Study-level points and caveats: Baseline testing showed seropositivity in only five or six AZD1222 recipients. With dominance at 160-218 and 743-854, vaccine-associated CD4 TCRs spanned spike.

Here immunoSEQ multiplex PCR was the method, and the copy in TCRdb shows in-frame clones only, minus some. Counted here are approximately 140,000 clones, about 93% occurring once; the ten biggest clones make up less than 5.5%. V was shortened by 4 bases and J by 9 bases, with 19 bases between the two germline ends. The CDR3 totals 15 residues. The germline V gene encodes CDR1 SGHTA and CDR2 FQGNSA. Points on this clone: What it binds is not known.

Sequenced material: peripheral blood, taken on day 0 of AZD1222 vaccination. V gene TRBV7-2 combines with J gene TRBJ1-3; D perhaps matches TRBD1 (6 bases). The TCR originated in an adult in good health. The CDR3 protein is CASSSRSVQGSTIYF. As DNA, the CDR3 is TGTGCCAGCAGCTCTCGGTCGGTTCAGGGGAGCACCATATATTTT.